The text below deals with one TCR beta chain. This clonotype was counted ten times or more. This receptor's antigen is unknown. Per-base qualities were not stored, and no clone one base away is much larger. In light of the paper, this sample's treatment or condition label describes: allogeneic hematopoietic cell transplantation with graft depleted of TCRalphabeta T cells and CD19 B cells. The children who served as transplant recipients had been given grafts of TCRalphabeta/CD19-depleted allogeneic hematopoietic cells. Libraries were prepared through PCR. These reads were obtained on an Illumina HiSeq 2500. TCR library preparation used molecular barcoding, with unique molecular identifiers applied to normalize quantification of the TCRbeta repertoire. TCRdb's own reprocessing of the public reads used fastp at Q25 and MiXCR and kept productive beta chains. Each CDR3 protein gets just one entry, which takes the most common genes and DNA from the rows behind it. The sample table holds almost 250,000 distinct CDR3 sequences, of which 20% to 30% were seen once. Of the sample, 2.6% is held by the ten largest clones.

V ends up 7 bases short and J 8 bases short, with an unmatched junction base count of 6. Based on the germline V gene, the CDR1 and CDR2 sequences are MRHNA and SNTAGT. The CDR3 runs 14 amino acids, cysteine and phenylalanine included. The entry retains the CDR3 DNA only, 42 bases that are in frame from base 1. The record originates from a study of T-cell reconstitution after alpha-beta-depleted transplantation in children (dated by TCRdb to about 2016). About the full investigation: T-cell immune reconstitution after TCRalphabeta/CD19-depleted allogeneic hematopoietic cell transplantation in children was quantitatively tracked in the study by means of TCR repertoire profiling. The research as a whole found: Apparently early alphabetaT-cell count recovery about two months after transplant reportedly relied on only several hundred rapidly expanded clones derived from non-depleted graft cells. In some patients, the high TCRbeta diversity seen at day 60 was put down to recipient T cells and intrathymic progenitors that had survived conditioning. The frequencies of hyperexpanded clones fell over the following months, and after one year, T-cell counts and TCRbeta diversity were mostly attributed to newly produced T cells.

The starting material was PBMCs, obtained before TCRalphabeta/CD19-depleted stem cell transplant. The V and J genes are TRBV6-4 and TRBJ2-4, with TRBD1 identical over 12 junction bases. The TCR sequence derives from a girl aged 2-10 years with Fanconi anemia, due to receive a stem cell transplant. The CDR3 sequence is CASKAGQGAHIQYF. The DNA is TGTGCCAGCAAGGCGGGACAGGGGGCCCACATTCAGTACTTC.